Presented here are 19 T cell receptor beta chains from one specimen sequenced in a study of blood T cells in healthy people across ages. Combining a sample-barcoded 5' primer with a J-beta primer mix, a second PCR ran for 7 to 11 cycles. TCRdb reprocessed the 5' RACE reads with MiXCR, giving one entry per CDR3 protein. This table holds more than 1 million distinct CDR3 sequences, 45% found once. The sample consisted of blood. The source is a woman in her sixties in good health.

Many counts were recorded for this clonotype. This chain uses TRBV12-3 or TRBV12-4 with TRBJ2-7; 7 positions agree with TRBD1. This CDR3 region has 13 residues. J gave up 3 bases and V 5 bases, and 4 bases lay outside the gene matches. CDR3 sequence: CASSPGQVYEQYF. The CDR3 DNA reads TGTGCCAGCAGTCCCGGACAGGTCTACGAGCAGTACTTC.

This clonotype was detected a few times. The CDR3 DNA reads as TGCAGCGTCAGGACAGGGGTAGCGCCCAAAAACATTCAGTACTTC. Its translation: CSVRTGVAPKNIQYF. This chain uses TRBV29-1 with TRBJ2-4, with TRBD1 matching 9 bases. Germline V gene lookup returns CDR1 SQVTM and CDR2 ANQGSEA. This CDR3 is built from 15 residues. V was clipped by 6 bases and J by 2 bases; unmatched bases: 8.

J is TRBJ1-2 and V is TRBV20-1; D is unresolved. The CDR3 contains 14 residues. Germline CDR1 is DFQATT and CDR2 is SNEGSKA (reference sequence). V lost 8 bases and J 1 base, leaving 17 bases between the germline ends. Here the CDR3 DNA reads TGCAGTTCCCAGGTGGCAGGCCTTAACTATGGCTACACCTTC. Protein sequence: CSSQVAGLNYGYTF.

The chain has TRBV9 and TRBJ2-3; D might be TRBD2 (5 bases). V dropped 2 bases and J dropped 11 bases, with 24 bases sitting between them. The CDR3 is 16 amino acids. Germline lookup yields CDR1 SGDLS and CDR2 YYNGEE. The CDR3 loop is CASSVERKPELFVQYF. CDR3 bases: TGTGCCAGCAGCGTCGAGCGGAAGCCAGAGTTGTTTGTGCAGTATTTT.

Here the CDR3 DNA reads TGTGCCAGCAGCTTATGGGGGGAAAGCACCAATGAGCAGTTCTTC. Translated: CASSLWGESTNEQFF. The gene calls are TRBV11-2 and TRBJ2-1; D might be TRBD2 (6 bases). Germline CDR1 and CDR2: SGHAT and FQNNGV. This CDR3 is 15 amino acids long. Trimming shortened V by 2 bases and J by 6 bases, and 14 bases separated the two germline ends. Full variable domain (missing parts from reference TRBV11-2 and TRBJ2-1): EAGVAQSPRYKIIEKRQSVAFWCNPISGHATLYWYQQILGQGPKLLIQFQNNGVVDDSQLPKDRFSAERLKGVDSTLKIQPAKLEDSAVYLCASSLWGESTNEQFFGPGTRLTVL.

The J gene is TRBJ2-3, the V gene TRBV27; D tentatively reads TRBD1 or TRBD2 (5 bases each). Germline CDR1 and CDR2: MNHEY and SMNVEV (reference sequence). V lost 5 bases and J lost 12, with 15 bases in between. The CDR3 totals 12 residues. In nucleotides, the CDR3 is TGTGCCAGCAGTCCACCGGGACGAGCCCAGTATTTT. Translated, it gives CASSPPGRAQYF.

The genes are TRBV10-2 and TRBJ2-1; D may match TRBD1 or TRBD2 (7 bases each). The CDR3 is 14 amino acids. Germline lookup yields CDR1 WSHSY and CDR2 SAAADI. V was pared by 5 bases and J by 7 bases, with 15 bases between. The CDR3 nucleotides are TGCGCCAGCAGTTCTCCAGGGGGGGAAAATGAGCAGTTCTTC. This encodes CASSSPGGENEQFF.

The rearrangement links TRBV27 to TRBJ2-1; 10 bases match TRBD2. This CDR3 comprises 14 residues. The germline CDR1 and CDR2 sequences are MNHEY and SMNVEV (reference sequence). Trimming cost V 8 bases and J 7 bases; bases outside gene matches: 8. The CDR3 reads CASAGTSVGNEQFF. In DNA form, the CDR3 reads TGTGCCAGCGCGGGGACTAGCGTGGGGAATGAGCAGTTCTTC.

This clonotype was picked up a small number of times. V usage is TRBV20-1 and J usage is TRBJ2-1; 7 bases fit TRBD2. The CDR3 runs to 15 residues. J lost 0 bases, V lost 3 bases, and 5 bases had no gene match. Germline V lookup: CDR1 DFQATT, CDR2 SNEGSKA (reference sequence). The CDR3 DNA reads as TGCAGTGCTAGTGTGGCGGGGGACTCCTACAATGAGCAGTTCTTC. Residues: CSASVAGDSYNEQFF.

J is TRBJ2-7 and V is TRBV30, with D perhaps TRBD1 (7 bases). Per germline, CDR1 GTSNPN and CDR2 SVGIG (reference sequence). CDR3 length: 11 amino acids. The CDR3 reads CALGQGGEQYF. The CDR3 DNA is TGTGCTCTGGGGCAGGGGGGCGAGCAGTACTTC.

The CDR3 nucleotides read TGTGCCAGCAGCTCACACAGGGGCGGTGAGCAGTACTTC. Translating it yields CASSSHRGGEQYF. The chain links TRBV13 to TRBJ2-5, with TRBD1 identical over 7 bases. The CDR3 loop spans 13 amino acids. Germline V gene sequence: CDR1 PRHDT, CDR2 FYEKMQ (reference sequence). J was trimmed by 11 bases and V by 4 bases; bases with no gene match: 10.

The table lists this clonotype with a few counts. The chain carries TRBV12-3 or TRBV12-4 and TRBJ2-5, with 9 bases matching TRBD1. The CDR3 sequence is 17 residues long. The ends lost 5 bases at V and 7 bases at J; junction bases unmatched: 17. The CDR3 spells CASSPQGAGMRRWTQYF. CDR3 sequence (DNA): TGTGCCAGCAGTCCACAGGGGGCCGGTATGAGGAGGTGGACCCAGTACTTC.

The genes are TRBV27 and TRBJ1-2; no reliable D call. CDR1 is MNHEY and CDR2 is SMNVEV in the germline V gene (reference sequence). The CDR3 has 15 residues. V lost 4 bases, J lost 0 bases, and 12 bases lay in between. The CDR3 reads CASSSGSGSNYGYTF. The CDR3 nucleotides are TGTGCCAGCAGTTCCGGGTCCGGGTCTAACTATGGCTACACCTTC.

This clonotype has only a few counts. CDR3 sequence reads: CAISEPGQGAKNIQYF. The CDR3 DNA is TGTGCCATCAGTGAGCCGGGACAGGGGGCCAAAAACATTCAGTACTTC. The V gene is TRBV10-3, the J gene TRBJ2-4; TRBD1 aligns across 10 bases. Germline loops: CDR1 ENHRY, CDR2 SYGVKD. This CDR3 region has 16 residues. Losses at the gene ends were 2 bases for V and 1 base for J; bases not matched to a gene: 2.

This sequence joins TRBV28 and TRBJ2-1, with D perhaps matching TRBD2 (5 bases). The CDR3 consists of 12 residues. V lost 3 bases and J lost 8, with 8 bases in between. Germline values: CDR1 MDHEN, CDR2 SYDVKM. CDR3 nucleotides: TGTGCCAGCAGTTTCGGGAAGGATGAGCAGTTCTTC. Protein: CASSFGKDEQFF.

The gene calls are TRBV12-5 and TRBJ2-3; no reliable D call. Trimming shortened V by 9 bases and J by 5 bases, and 9 bases separated the two germline ends. Per the germline V gene, CDR1 is LGHNT and CDR2 is FRNRAP. The CDR3 is 11 residues long. The CDR3 region is CASGEIDTQYF. CDR3 coding DNA: TGTGCTAGCGGCGAAATAGATACGCAGTATTTT.

The chain employs TRBV20-1 and TRBJ2-1; no firm D call. CDR3 length: 11 amino acids. The germline gives CDR1 DFQATT, CDR2 SNEGSKA (reference sequence). V lost 1 base to trimming and J lost 10 bases, with 8 bases between them. CDR3 region: CSARVSQEQFF. The CDR3 region has the DNA TGCAGTGCTAGAGTTTCCCAAGAGCAGTTCTTC.

As to this clonotype: A much larger clone sits a single nucleotide away, making a read error possible. This chain joins TRBV20-1 and TRBJ1-6; D uncertain. CDR3 length: 15 amino acids. Per germline, CDR1 DFQATT and CDR2 SNEGSKA (reference sequence). V was clipped by 1 base and J by 0 bases, with 7 bases between them. CDR3 coding DNA: TGCAGTGCTAGAGTGGGGAGCTCCTATAATTCACCCCTCCACTTT. It encodes CSARVGSSYNSPLHF.

The rearrangement joins TRBV5-1 to TRBJ2-7, with TRBD2 matching over 8 bases. J gave up 3 bases and V 5 bases, and 7 bases lay outside the gene matches. Per the germline V gene, CDR1 is SGHRS and CDR2 is YFSETQ. The CDR3 is made up of 14 amino acids. CDR3 DNA: TGCGCCAGCAGATCAGGGCGGGAGGTCTACGAGCAGTACTTC. It translates to CASRSGREVYEQYF.